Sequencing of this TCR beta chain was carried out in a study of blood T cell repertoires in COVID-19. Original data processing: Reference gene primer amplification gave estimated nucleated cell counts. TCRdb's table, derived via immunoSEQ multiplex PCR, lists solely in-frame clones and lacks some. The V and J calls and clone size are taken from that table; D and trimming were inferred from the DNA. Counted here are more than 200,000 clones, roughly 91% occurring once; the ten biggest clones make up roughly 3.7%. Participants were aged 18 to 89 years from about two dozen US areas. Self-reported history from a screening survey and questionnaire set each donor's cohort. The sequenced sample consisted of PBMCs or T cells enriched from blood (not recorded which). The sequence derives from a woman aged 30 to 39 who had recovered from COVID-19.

CDR3 coding DNA: TGTGCCAGCAACATACAGGGGGCAGGTCAGCCCCAGCATTTT. Protein product: CASNIQGAGQPQHF. The J gene is TRBJ1-5, the V gene TRBV5-8, with 9 nucleotides matching TRBD1. Germline V gene data show CDR1 as SGHTS and CDR2 as YDEGEE. Trimming removed 6 bases from V and 6 bases from J; junction bases left unmatched: 7. This CDR3 contains 14 residues.